These T cell receptor beta chains were read from a single sample in a study of T cell changes during pregnancy in multiple sclerosis. Here immunoSEQ multiplex PCR was the method, and the copy in TCRdb shows in-frame clones only, minus some. The profile shows approximately 49,000 clones, 85% to 95% of them singletons. The source material was CD4+ T cells from peripheral blood mononuclear cells, sampled in the second trimester of pregnancy. The receptors derive from a female donor in good health, enrolled as a control in a pregnancy study. The CDR3 runs from the conserved cysteine through the conserved F or W. A D gene is named only where the DNA matches it firmly. Some rows mark clone size as missing; the rest say once, few, many or name a class of expanded clone.

D gene	clone size	V gene	J gene	CDR3 DNA	CDR3 protein
TRBD1	once	TRBV6-1	TRBJ1-5	TGTGCCAGCATCTCCTCCGGGACAGTCAATCAGCCCCAGCATTTT	CASISSGTVNQPQHF
TRBD1	.	TRBV9	TRBJ1-1	TGTGCCAGCAGCCCCCACAGGGGGTCGAACACTGAAGCTTTCTTT	CASSPHRGSNTEAFF
TRBD2	.	TRBV14	TRBJ2-3	TGTGCCAGCAGCCAAGAGGATGGGCTAGCGGGAGGGAGAGATACGCAGTATTTT	CASSQEDGLAGGRDTQYF
TRBD1	.	TRBV9	TRBJ2-1	TGTGCCAGCAGCGTAGACCAGGGGGCGCGGGAGCAGTTCTTC	CASSVDQGAREQFF
TRBD2	.	TRBV28	TRBJ2-7	TGTGCCAGCACGGGAGGGGAGGAGCGGGCCCGAAACTCCTACGAGCAGTACTTC	CASTGGEERARNSYEQYF
TRBD2	.	TRBV5-8	TRBJ2-5	TGTGCCAGCAGCTTGGGGACTAGGATGCAAGAGACCCAGTACTTC	CASSLGTRMQETQYF
.	once	TRBV18	TRBJ2-1	TGTGCCAGCTCACCAGGGATGCAGGACAGCCTTGGGAATGAGCAGTTCTTC	CASSPGMQDSLGNEQFF
TRBD1	.	TRBV2	TRBJ1-2	TGTGCCAGCAGTCGGGACAGGTTCTATGGCTACACCTTC	CASSRDRFYGYTF
TRBD1	.	TRBV4-3	TRBJ1-2	TGCGCCAGCAGCCTTGGAGGGGGCGATGGCTACACCTTC	CASSLGGGDGYTF
TRBD2	.	TRBV27	TRBJ2-1	TGTGCCAGCAGTTTGCTTCTAGCGGGAGGGTCCTACAATGAGCAGTTCTTC	CASSLLLAGGSYNEQFF
.	.	TRBV27	TRBJ2-7	TGTGCCAGCAGTTCCCTGGCAAACTCCTACGAGCAGTACTTC	CASSSLANSYEQYF
TRBD1	.	TRBV15	TRBJ1-1	TGTGCCACCAGCAGATCGCCCCAGGGGGCTGGGACTGAAGCTTTCTTT	CATSRSPQGAGTEAFF
TRBD2	.	TRBV10-3	TRBJ2-1	TGTGCCAGTAGTGAGGAGGCGGGAGGGCCATCTAATGAGCAGTTCTTC	CASSEEAGGPSNEQFF
.	.	TRBV2	TRBJ1-2	TGTGCCAGCAAAAAGCGAGACGGTTATGGCTACACCTTC	CASKKRDGYGYTF
.	.	TRBV27	TRBJ1-2	TGTGCCAGCAGTCCTTCCCGGAACTATGGCTACACCTTC	CASSPSRNYGYTF
.	once	TRBV5-8	TRBJ2-5	TGTGCCAGCAGCTTGGTTGAGGCGCAAGAGACCCAGTACTTC	CASSLVEAQETQYF
.	once	TRBV10-3	TRBJ1-5	TGTGCCACGAATACGGGAGGGAATCAGCCCCAGCATTTT	CATNTGGNQPQHF
TRBD2	.	TRBV5-1	TRBJ2-1	TGCGCCAGCAGACCCTTTGCGGGAGGTCCCAATGAGCAGTTCTTC	CASRPFAGGPNEQFF
.	.	TRBV28	TRBJ1-5	TGTGCCAGCAGTTTAAGACAGCTAAAATCCAATCAGCCCCAGCATTTT	CASSLRQLKSNQPQHF
TRBD2	.	TRBV19	TRBJ2-7	TGTGCCAGTAGTATAGGACTAGCGGTGCGCTACGAGCAGTACTTC	CASSIGLAVRYEQYF
TRBD2	.	TRBV19	TRBJ2-2	TGTGCCAGTAGTATAAGGACTAGGGGCACCGGGGAGCTGTTTTTT	CASSIRTRGTGELFF
TRBD2	.	TRBV7-6	TRBJ2-1	TGTGCCAGCAGCCCAACTAGCGGGATCACCTACAATGAGCAGTTCTTC	CASSPTSGITYNEQFF
.	.	TRBV28	TRBJ2-1	TGTGCCAGCAGTTGGGTGGGAGGAAGGAGCTCCTACAATGAGCAGTTCTTC	CASSWVGGRSSYNEQFF
.	.	TRBV5-4	TRBJ2-5	TGTGCCAGCAGCCCCGCCGGGGGGCGAGGGGAGACCCAGTACTTC	CASSPAGGRGETQYF
TRBD2	.	TRBV5-4	TRBJ2-2	TGTGCCAGCAGCTTGAATGGACTAGCGGGAGGGGGGGAGCTGTTTTTT	CASSLNGLAGGGELFF
.	.	TRBV5-4	TRBJ1-1	TGTGCCAGCAGCTCGCCGGACAGTTCCGGCTGGGACACTGAAGCTTTCTTT	CASSSPDSSGWDTEAFF
.	.	TRBV25-1	TRBJ2-5	TGTGCCAGCAGTGATCTGGGAACTAGCGGGACAGGGGAGACCCAGTACTTC	CASSDLGTSGTGETQYF
.	.	TRBV7-9	TRBJ1-4	TGTGCCAGCAGCTTAACCACAGCAACTAATGAAAAACTGTTTTTT	CASSLTTATNEKLFF
.	.	TRBV5-1	TRBJ2-3	TGCGCCAGCAGCGGCAGCACAGATACGCAGTATTTT	CASSGSTDTQYF
TRBD1	.	TRBV18	TRBJ2-7	TGTGCCAGCTCACGAACGGGACAGGAAGGATTCGAGCAGTACTTC	CASSRTGQEGFEQYF
.	.	TRBV28	TRBJ2-4	TGTGCCAGCAGTCCGGGACGGGGACTAGCCAAAAACATTCAGTACTTC	CASSPGRGLAKNIQYF
.	few	TRBV6-6	TRBJ1-1	TGTGCCAGCAGTTACGAACGGGTAGCTTTCTTT	CASSYERVAFF
TRBD2	.	TRBV2	TRBJ2-5	TGTGCCAGCAGTGCCCGACTAGCGGGAGGGCAGGGAGAGACCCAGTACTTC	CASSARLAGGQGETQYF
TRBD2	.	TRBV18	TRBJ2-1	TGTGCCAGCTCATCGACTAGCGGGAGGGAGGCTTACCAGTTCTTC	CASSSTSGREAYQFF
TRBD2	.	TRBV28	TRBJ2-1	TGTGCCAGCAGCTCACCGCGGGAGTGGTACAATGAGCAGTTCTTC	CASSSPREWYNEQFF
.	.	TRBV27	TRBJ1-1	TGTGCCAGCAGTCGACGGGGGGATGCCACTGAAGCTTTCTTT	CASSRRGDATEAFF
.	once	TRBV18	TRBJ2-7	TGTGCGAGCTCACCCGGGAACTCCTACGAGCAGTACTTC	CASSPGNSYEQYF